Listed below are T cell receptor beta chains from one sample, sequenced in a study of cytomegalovirus exposure and HLA in healthy donors. The method was immunoSEQ multiplex PCR; TCRdb's version includes in-frame clones alone and lacks a portion of them. The sample lists roughly 140,000 clones, over 60% occurring once. Sequencing was done on a sample of PBMCs. The receptors stem from a middle-aged man in good health and CMV-seropositive. Each CDR3 is given with its conserved first and last residue. A D gene is named only where the DNA matches it firmly. Clone sizes are given selectively: once, few, many, or a class where the clone is expanded.

16 | - | - | TRBJ1-1 | TRBV6-1 | TGTGCCAGCAGTGGATCAGGGTCCCCGTTGAACACTGAAGCTTTCTTT | CASSGSGSPLNTEAFF
14 | once | - | TRBJ2-3 | TRBV5-5 | TGTGCCAGCAGCTTGATTATTAGCACAGATACGCAGTATTTT | CASSLIISTDTQYF
15 | - | TRBD1 | TRBJ2-3 | TRBV7-6 | TGTGCCAGCAGCTTCCGACAGGGGGCGGGAGATACGCAGTATTTT | CASSFRQGAGDTQYF
13 | - | TRBD2 | TRBJ2-7 | TRBV29-1 | TGCAGCGTTGAGTGGCGGGAGGGTCACGAGCAGTACTTC | CSVEWREGHEQYF
14 | - | - | TRBJ2-7 | TRBV6-5 | TGTGCCAGCAGTTCCCGGGACTCCTCCTACGAGCAGTACTTC | CASSSRDSSYEQYF
18 | - | TRBD1 | TRBJ2-1 | TRBV5-1 | TGCGCCAGCAGCTTGGGACAGGGAATCGCTAAATCCTACAATGAGCAGTTCTTC | CASSLGQGIAKSYNEQFF
15 | - | TRBD1 | TRBJ1-5 | TRBV6-1 | TGTGCCAGCAGTCCGGACAGGGATCCCAATCAGCCCCAGCATTTT | CASSPDRDPNQPQHF
13 | - | TRBD1 | TRBJ1-5 | TRBV19 | TGTGCCAGTTCGGGACAGTGGAATCAGCCCCAGCATTTT | CASSGQWNQPQHF
12 | - | - | TRBJ2-7 | TRBV5-8 | TGTGCCGGAATACAGGGCCCCTACGAGCAGTACTTC | CAGIQGPYEQYF
11 | - | - | TRBJ2-3 | TRBV30 | TGTGCCTGGAGTGCCCCGGATACGCAGTATTTT | CAWSAPDTQYF
17 | - | - | TRBJ1-3 | TRBV4-2 | TGTGCCAGCAGCCAAGAGGCGGGGAGGAGGTCTGGAAACACCATATATTTT | CASSQEAGRRSGNTIYF
12 | - | - | TRBJ1-2 | TRBV28 | TGTGCCAGCACCGACAGGTACTATGGCTACACCTTC | CASTDRYYGYTF
16 | - | - | TRBJ2-3 | TRBV7-2 | TGTGCCAGCAGCTTAGGCCACTTAACTAGCACAGATACGCAGTATTTT | CASSLGHLTSTDTQYF
14 | - | TRBD1 | TRBJ1-2 | TRBV7-2 | TGTGCCAGCAGCCCTAGTACAGGGGTGGGGGGCTACACCTTC | CASSPSTGVGGYTF
16 | - | TRBD1 | TRBJ2-5 | TRBV13 | TGTGCCAGCAGCAGACGAGGACAGGGGAATGGGGTGACCCAGTACTTC | CASSRRGQGNGVTQYF